These 32 T cell receptor beta chains were sequenced from one sample in a study of OX40 agonist ivuxolimab in advanced cancers. The library was obtained by the immunoSEQ multiplex PCR assay. Here the immuneACCESS table is served through TCRdb, limited to in-frame sequences with V and J called. Missing clones are a known gap in these copies; in checked studies unresolved V genes cover under half, and the rest lacks a known reason. The sample table lists 25,000 to 35,000 clones, 80% to 85% of them with a count of one. Around a fifth of the sample goes to the ten largest clones. Sequenced here: CD4+ or CD8+ T cells sorted from blood, sampled in a trial of the OX40 agonist ivuxolimab. The receptors were sampled from an adult with an advanced solid tumor such as melanoma, head and neck, liver or kidney cancer.

A word on this clone: Relative to the germline gene, one junction end is altered; a read error may explain this. This chain joins TRBV27 and TRBJ1-1; 10 nucleotides align to TRBD1. Germline CDR1 reads MNHEY; CDR2 reads SMNVEV (reference sequence). The CDR3 length is 13 residues. CDR3 DNA: TGTGCCAGCAGCCTACAACCGGGACAGGGGCCCCGATTT. Translated: CASSLQPGQGPRF.

The sample holds one count of this clone. The chain couples TRBV9 to TRBJ2-2, with 7 bases that match TRBD1. The CDR3 consists of 16 residues. J lost 0 bases, V lost 4 bases, and 6 bases had no gene match. Germline lookup yields CDR1 SGDLS and CDR2 YYNGEE. CDR3 in DNA: TGTGCCAGCAGCTCCGGGACAGCCACGAACACCGGGGAGCTGTTTTTT. It codes for CASSSGTATNTGELFF.

The V call is TRBV5-1, the J call TRBJ2-1, with a weak D call TRBD1 (5 bases). CDR3 length equals 15 residues. The ends were cut back, 0 bases at V and 4 bases at J, with 11 bases in the middle. Germline V lookup: CDR1 SGHRS, CDR2 YFSETQ. DNA of the CDR3: TGCGCCAGCAGCTTGGGTGGGGCTATATACAATGAGCAGTTCTTC. Protein sequence: CASSLGGAIYNEQFF.

V and J are TRBV27 and TRBJ2-7; 14 bases fit TRBD2. Unmatched junction bases numbered 15, after V lost 5 bases and J lost 6 bases. The CDR3 length is 18 residues. The germline V gene has CDR1 MNHEY and CDR2 SMNVEV (reference sequence). The DNA of the CDR3 is TGTGCCAGCAGTGTGGGACTAGCGGGAGAGGGGGTAGGGAGCGAGCAGTACTTC. It codes for CASSVGLAGEGVGSEQYF.

The genes are TRBV7-8 and TRBJ1-2, with D maybe TRBD1 (5 bases). Trimming left V 4 bases short and J 5 bases short, with 14 bases between. In germline, CDR1 is SGHVS, CDR2 FQNEAQ. The CDR3 length is 14 residues. The CDR3 is CASSSDSTLYGYTF. The CDR3 DNA reads as TGTGCCAGCAGCTCCGACAGTACACTTTATGGCTACACCTTC.

V is TRBV5-5 and J is TRBJ2-2, with a weak D call TRBD1 (6 bases). This CDR3 is built from 15 residues. Germline V gives CDR1 SGHKS, CDR2 YYEKEE (reference sequence). The ends were cut back, 4 bases at V and 5 bases at J, with 15 bases in the middle. CDR3 amino acids: CASSARDTRTGELFF. As DNA, the CDR3 is TGTGCCAGCAGCGCCCGGGACACCAGAACCGGGGAGCTGTTTTTT.

The chain combines TRBV6-5 with TRBJ1-2; no definite D call. Germline V CDR1 and CDR2: MNHEY, SVGAGI. V was pared by 0 bases and J by 4 bases, with 12 bases between. This CDR3 contains 15 residues. CDR3 amino acids: CASSYSPGSLYGYTF. CDR3 coding DNA: TGTGCCAGCAGTTACTCCCCAGGTTCACTCTATGGCTACACCTTC.

About this clone: Since no conserved phenylalanine or tryptophan closes the CDR3, a read error is the likely cause. The J gene is TRBJ2-3, the V gene TRBV27; 7 bases map to TRBD2. CDR3 length equals 16 residues. The junction had 15 bases not matched to a gene; V was cut back by 7 bases and J by 5 bases. Germline CDR1 reads MNHEY; CDR2 reads SMNVEV (reference sequence). The CDR3 sequence: CASTRSREREGDTQYS. DNA of the CDR3: TGTGCCAGCACACGGTCCCGGGAGAGGGAGGGAGATACGCAGTATTCT.

The gene calls are TRBV28 and TRBJ1-5; TRBD1 might be the D (6 bases). CDR1 and CDR2 from the germline V gene are MDHEN and SYDVKM. The CDR3 sequence is 16 residues long. The germline V and J ends were trimmed by 5 bases and 0 bases, with 14 bases remaining between them. DNA for the CDR3: TGTGCCAGCAGTACCAACAGGGATTATAGCAATCAGCCCCAGCATTTT. Its protein is CASSTNRDYSNQPQHF. The variable domain in full, completed from reference TRBV28 and TRBJ1-5, reads DVKVTQSSRYLVKRTGEKVFLECVQDMDHENMFWYRQDPGLGLRLIYFSYDVKMKEKGDIPEGYSVSREKKERFSLILESASTNQTSMYLCASSTNRDYSNQPQHFGDGTRLSIL.

V and J are TRBV30 and TRBJ2-7; D is uncertain. CDR1 is GTSNPN and CDR2 is SVGIG in the germline V gene (reference sequence). This CDR3 region has 12 residues. Trimming left V 5 bases short and J 3 bases short, with 11 bases between. The CDR3 coding sequence is TGTGCCTGGGGCGGAAACTACTACGAGCAGTACTTC. This sequence encodes CAWGGNYYEQYF.

The CDR3 reads CASSLGPDTDTQYF. The CDR3 DNA follows: TGCGCCAGCAGCCTTGGACCGGACACAGATACGCAGTATTTT. The chain couples TRBV4-1 to TRBJ2-3; D gene uncertain. The germline V gene has CDR1 MGHRA and CDR2 YSYEKL. The V end lost 4 bases, the J end lost 2 bases, and 10 bases lay between the germline ends. The CDR3 is 14 amino acids.

This chain uses TRBV6-5 with TRBJ2-2; perhaps D is TRBD1 or TRBD2 (6 bases each). Looked up from germline, CDR1 is MNHEY and CDR2 is SVGAGI. The CDR3 runs 15 residues. V lost 0 bases to trimming and J lost 5 bases, with 10 bases between them. The CDR3 DNA sequence: TGTGCCAGCAGTTACTCGAGGGGGGCGACCGGGGAGCTGTTTTTT. Its translation: CASSYSRGATGELFF.

The chain has TRBV4-3 and TRBJ2-5, with 9 bases identical to TRBD1. This CDR3 is 16 amino acids long. V trimming: 5 bases; J trimming: 6 bases; junction bases outside the gene matches: 13. Germline CDR1 is LGHNA and CDR2 is YSLEER. Here the CDR3 DNA reads TGCGCCAGCAGCTGGGGACAGGGACAACCAGGAAAGACCCAGTACTTC. The encoded protein is CASSWGQGQPGKTQYF.

The CDR3 loop reads CASSFYGSSYNEQFF. Here the CDR3 DNA reads TGTGCCAGCAGCTTTTACGGGAGCTCCTACAATGAGCAGTTCTTC. This chain uses TRBV7-8 with TRBJ2-1; the D gene is possibly TRBD2 (6 bases). Germline V CDR1 and CDR2: SGHVS, FQNEAQ. Trimming shortened V by 3 bases and J by 0 bases, and 9 bases separated the two germline ends. This CDR3 is built from 15 residues.

The chain joins TRBV19 to TRBJ1-1; no clear D gene. CDR1 and CDR2 (germline): LNHDA, SQIVND (reference sequence). The CDR3 loop spans 12 amino acids. Trimming took 1 base from V and 6 from J, leaving 6 bases between them. CDR3 sequence: CASSIGAAEAFF. The CDR3 nucleotides read TGTGCCAGTAGTATAGGGGCAGCTGAAGCTTTCTTT.

The CDR3 DNA reads TGTGCCACCAGCAGAGCAGGTCTCCCAGATACGCAGTATTTT. This translates into CATSRAGLPDTQYF. The genes are TRBV15 and TRBJ2-3; D unresolved. V was clipped by 1 base and J by 4 bases, with 9 bases between them. The CDR3 contains 14 residues. Looked up from germline, CDR1 is LNHNV and CDR2 is YYDKDF (reference sequence). Variable domain in full (rest from reference TRBV15 and TRBJ2-3): DAMVIQNPRYQVTQFGKPVTLSCSQTLNHNVMYWYQQKSSQAPKLLFHYYDKDFNNEADTPDNFQSRRPNTSFCFLDIRSPGLGDTAMYLCATSRAGLPDTQYFGPGTRLTVL.

The chain carries TRBV6-1 and TRBJ1-1; 11 nucleotides match TRBD1. The CDR3 has 14 amino acids. The V gene's germline CDR1 is MNHNS and CDR2 SASEGT. V shed 6 bases and J 3 bases; nucleotides not matched to a gene: 3. The CDR3 here is CASSPGQGDTEAFF. CDR3 in DNA: TGTGCCAGCAGCCCGGGACAGGGGGACACTGAAGCTTTCTTT.

The chain joins TRBV6-6 to TRBJ1-5, with D tentatively TRBD1 (5 bases). Germline V gene sequence: CDR1 MNHNY, CDR2 SVGAGI (reference sequence). V lost 5 bases to trimming and J lost 2 bases, with 13 bases between them. The CDR3 runs 15 residues. CDR3: CASSPGHPGNQPQHF. The CDR3 region has the DNA TGTGCCAGCAGTCCCGGACACCCGGGCAATCAGCCCCAGCATTTT.

This clone occurred a few times. The chain is built from TRBV7-6 and TRBJ2-7, with D perhaps TRBD2 (7 bases). The CDR3 totals 15 residues. The germline V and J ends were trimmed by 5 bases and 2 bases, with 16 bases remaining between them. Germline loops: CDR1 SGHVS, CDR2 FNYEAQ. CDR3 DNA sequence: TGTGCCAGCAGCCCAATTGGGGGGGGCGCCTACGAGCAGTACTTC. Its protein is CASSPIGGGAYEQYF.

In DNA, the CDR3 is TGTGCCAGCAGCTTAGGGGCCACCCCGACCCGAGATACGCAGTATTTT. It specifies CASSLGATPTRDTQYF. V gene TRBV7-2 combines with J gene TRBJ2-3; D unclear. There are 16 residues in the CDR3. The V gene's germline CDR1 is SGHTA and CDR2 FQGNSA. V was pared by 1 base and J by 5 bases, with 16 bases between.

The V call is TRBV7-6, the J call TRBJ1-5, with 9 bases lining up with TRBD1. There are 13 residues in the CDR3. Germline-derived CDR1 and CDR2 are SGHVS and FNYEAQ. The V segment lost 5 bases and the J segment 4 bases; nucleotides outside the gene matches: 0. The CDR3 coding sequence is TGTGCCAGCAGCGGGACAGGGAATCAGCCCCAGCATTTT. It specifies CASSGTGNQPQHF.

The chain carries TRBV11-2 and TRBJ2-3; D not resolved. Germline values: CDR1 SGHAT, CDR2 FQNNGV. This CDR3 contains 15 residues. The V and J ends lost 0 bases and 2 bases respectively, with 9 bases between them. The CDR3 here is CASSLEGWSTDTQYF. In DNA, the CDR3 is TGTGCCAGCAGCTTAGAGGGTTGGTCCACAGATACGCAGTATTTT.

This clone appeared a single time. V gene TRBV10-1 combines with J gene TRBJ2-5; 9 bases are shared with TRBD2. CDR3 size: 15 residues. Germline V gene sequence: CDR1 WNHNN, CDR2 SYGVQD (reference sequence). With V trimmed by 4 bases and J by 1 base, 4 bases remained unmatched. The CDR3 DNA is TGCGCCAGCAGTGTCAGTAGCGGGAGCCAAGAGACCCAGTACTTC. Translating it yields CASSVSSGSQETQYF.

This clone occurred a few times. The J gene is TRBJ1-2, the V gene TRBV7-9; 8 bases line up with TRBD1. With 5 bases clipped from V and 6 bases from J, the junction kept 5 bases outside the gene matches. CDR1 and CDR2 (germline): SEHNR, FQNEAQ (reference sequence). This CDR3 contains 13 residues. CDR3 nucleotides: TGTGCCAGCAGCACCCCGACAGGGGATGGCTACACCTTC. Encoded protein: CASSTPTGDGYTF.

The V gene is TRBV9, the J gene TRBJ1-2; a possible D gene is TRBD1 (6 bases). The germline V gene has CDR1 SGDLS and CDR2 YYNGEE. This CDR3 is built from 14 residues. V shed 0 bases and J shed 3 bases, with 9 bases lying between them. CDR3 sequence (DNA): TGTGCCAGCAGCGTAGAGCGACAGGACTATGGCTACACCTTC. This translates into CASSVERQDYGYTF.

In its sample, this clone was seen once. The chain joins TRBV7-3 to TRBJ1-1; a weak D match, TRBD1 (5 bases). The V end was cut by 3 bases, the J end by 3 bases, with 20 bases between. Germline values: CDR1 SGHTA, CDR2 FQGTGA. This CDR3 is 17 amino acids long. The CDR3 DNA sequence: TGTGCCAGCAGCTTTCTGGGGCACAGGCCTCTGCACACTGAAGCTTTCTTT. Encoded protein: CASSFLGHRPLHTEAFF.

The rearrangement joins TRBV28 to TRBJ2-7; D is unresolved. CDR3 size: 14 residues. V lost 4 bases and J lost 1, with 11 bases in between. Germline V lookup: CDR1 MDHEN, CDR2 SYDVKM. The CDR3 protein is CASSYDVSSYEQYF. DNA of the CDR3: TGTGCCAGCAGTTACGACGTATCTTCCTACGAGCAGTACTTC.

This chain joins TRBV11-3 and TRBJ2-1; D not resolved. The V and J ends lost 1 base and 6 bases respectively, with 4 bases between them. Germline CDR1 and CDR2: SGHNT and YENEEA. The CDR3 covers 12 residues. CDR3 protein: CASSLAGNEQFF. CDR3 sequence (DNA): TGTGCCAGCAGCTTAGCCGGCAATGAGCAGTTCTTC.

This clone was seen only once. The chain employs TRBV9 and TRBJ2-4, with TRBD2 as a possible D gene (6 bases). Trimming removed 4 bases from V and 5 bases from J, with 10 bases in between. From germline, CDR1 is SGDLS and CDR2 YYNGEE. The CDR3 is 13 amino acids. In DNA, the CDR3 is TGTGCCAGCAGCCTGGGACTTCAAAACATTCAGTACTTC. This codes for CASSLGLQNIQYF. Combining the CDR3 with reference TRBV9 and TRBJ2-4 gives the whole variable domain DSGVTQTPKHLITATGQRVTLRCSPRSGDLSVYWYQQSLDQGLQFLIQYYNGEERAKGNILERFSAQQFPDLHSELNLSSLELGDSALYFCASSLGLQNIQYFGAGTRLSVL.

This chain links TRBV9 with TRBJ1-4, with a weak D call TRBD1 (5 bases). Germline V gene lookup returns CDR1 SGDLS and CDR2 YYNGEE. The CDR3 loop spans 15 amino acids. With 4 bases removed from V and 1 base from J, the gap between germline ends came to 11 bases. The CDR3: CASSPYQGTNEKLFF. The CDR3 DNA is TGTGCCAGCAGCCCTTACCAGGGAACTAATGAAAAACTGTTTTTT.

The DNA of the CDR3 is TGTGCCAGCAGCCAAGCCAGCTGGACTAGCGTTAATGAGCAGTTCTTC. Translated, it gives CASSQASWTSVNEQFF. This sequence joins TRBV4-2 and TRBJ2-1, with 9 bases identical to TRBD2. The CDR3 consists of 16 residues. V trimming: 1 base; J trimming: 7 bases; junction bases outside the gene matches: 8. Germline CDR1 reads LGHNA; CDR2 reads YNFKEQ.

The V gene is TRBV5-1, the J gene TRBJ1-1, with TRBD1 matching over 7 bases. The CDR3 loop spans 14 amino acids. Germline loops: CDR1 SGHRS, CDR2 YFSETQ. V lost 3 bases and J lost 4; bases outside the gene matches: 6. This CDR3 reads CASSSLDRVTEAFF. The CDR3 DNA is TGCGCCAGCAGCTCCCTCGACAGGGTCACTGAAGCTTTCTTT.